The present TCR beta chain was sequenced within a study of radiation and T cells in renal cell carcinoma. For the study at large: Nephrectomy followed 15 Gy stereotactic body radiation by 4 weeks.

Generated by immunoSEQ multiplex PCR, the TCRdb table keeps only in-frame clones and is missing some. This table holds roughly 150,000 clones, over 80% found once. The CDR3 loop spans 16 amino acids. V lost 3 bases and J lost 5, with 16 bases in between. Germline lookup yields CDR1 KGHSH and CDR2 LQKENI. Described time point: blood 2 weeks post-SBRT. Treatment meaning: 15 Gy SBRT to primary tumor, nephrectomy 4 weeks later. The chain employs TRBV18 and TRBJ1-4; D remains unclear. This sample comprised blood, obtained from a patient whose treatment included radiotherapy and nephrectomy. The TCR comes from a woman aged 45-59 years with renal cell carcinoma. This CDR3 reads CASSPSYGRQNEKLFF. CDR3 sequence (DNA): TGTGCCAGCTCACCTTCGTACGGTAGACAAAATGAAAAACTGTTTTTT.